This T cell receptor beta chain is drawn from a study of blood T cell repertoires in COVID-19. Measured with immunoSEQ multiplex PCR; TCRdb has only the in-frame clones, and not every one. The table has some 300,000 clones, 70% to 90% seen once. Unmatched junction bases numbered 5, after V lost 7 bases and J lost 4 bases. Germline CDR1 and CDR2: SGHRS and YFSETQ. The CDR3 sequence is 14 residues long. The sequence came from a woman in her 70s with COVID-19, enrolled during active disease. The gene calls are TRBV5-1 and TRBJ2-3; 11 bases fit TRBD2. The sequenced material came from peripheral blood. CDR3 sequence (DNA): TGCGCCAGCTCTGGGACTAGCGGTGCAGATACGCAGTATTTT. Protein sequence: CASSGTSGADTQYF.